The TCR beta chain under discussion was sequenced for a study of neurological immune-mediated disorders. Study observations and caveats: No sharing of CDR3 amino acid sequences was observed among expanded clones across subjects, suggesting private repertoires in all groups.

CDR3 length equals 19 residues. The ends lost 0 bases at V and 2 bases at J; junction bases unmatched: 9. The germline V gene encodes CDR1 MGHRA and CDR2 YSYEKL. Whenever a sequencing run was performed, it yielded over 170 million TCR-beta sequences from 15-18 subjects. TCRdb reanalysed the 5' RACE reads using MiXCR and keeps one entry per CDR3 protein. The table lists tens of thousands of distinct CDR3 sequences, around 6% of them singletons, with around 0.55% in the top ten. The T cells used for sorted libraries numbered around 1 million, either CD4+ or CD8+. This clonotype was detected ten times or more. Its target is not known.

The chain employs TRBV4-1 and TRBJ2-3, with TRBD2 identical over 12 bases. Material: CD4+ T cells from blood. This sequence originates from a woman between 40 and 50 years old in good health. The CDR3: CASSQDPRTSGRFTDTQYF. CDR3 DNA sequence: TGCGCCAGCAGCCAAGATCCCAGAACTAGCGGGAGGTTCACAGATACGCAGTATTTT.